The text below deals with one T cell receptor beta chain. Its specificity is unknown. The length of the CDR3 is 14 residues. The V segment lost 3 bases and the J segment 13 bases; nucleotides outside the gene matches: 5. Germline assignment: CDR1 ENHRY and CDR2 SYGVKD. TCR beta CDR3 region amplification was performed from RNA transcripts. During a first-round RT-PCR of the TCR CDR3, the HTBI primer set was used. TCRdb fed the multiplex PCR reads into MiXCR, producing one record per CDR3 protein. The table lists about 37,000 distinct CDR3 sequences, 40% to 65% of them singletons. The sample belongs to a study of T cells in Graves' hyperthyroidism and ophthalmopathy. Findings and caveats of the study: Ophthalmopathy was separated from stable hyperthyroidism by a 13 V-J model.

V is TRBV10-3 and J is TRBJ1-6, with 11 bases fitting TRBD1. The sample comprised blood. The clonotype comes from a man aged 35 to 55 with Graves' ophthalmopathy. The CDR3 coding sequence is TGTGCCATCAGTGATTTTGGGACAGGGGGTCCCCTCCACTTT. Translated: CAISDFGTGGPLHF.